The 9 T cell receptor beta chains reported below all come from one sample, sequenced in a study of early stage breast cancer tumors. Some clones are missing from TCRdb's copy, which holds only in-frame ones; the method was immunoSEQ multiplex PCR. The sample shows tens of thousands of clones, around 73% of them seen only once. The sample was blood. The origin of the receptors is a person between 45 and 65 years old with breast cancer.

The chain employs TRBV5-6 and TRBJ2-3; a weak D match, TRBD2 (6 bases). The length of the CDR3 is 14 residues. Germline V gene data show CDR1 as SGHDT and CDR2 as YYEEEE. Trimming pared 5 bases from V and 5 bases from J, leaving 15 bases between. CDR3 residues: CASRVRERGDTQYF. CDR3 bases: TGTGCCAGCAGGGTTCGGGAGAGAGGAGATACGCAGTATTTT.

This chain joins TRBV9 and TRBJ1-3; D call uncertain. V lost 3 bases, J lost 0 bases, and 4 bases lay in between. Germline assignment: CDR1 SGDLS and CDR2 YYNGEE. This CDR3 has 13 residues. CDR3: CASSAISGNTIYF. For the CDR3, the DNA is TGTGCCAGCAGCGCAATCTCTGGAAACACCATATATTTT.

The chain is built from TRBV5-1 and TRBJ2-3; no firm D call. Germline CDR1 is SGHRS and CDR2 is YFSETQ. V was clipped by 0 bases and J by 6 bases, with 8 bases between them. This CDR3 has 13 residues. As DNA, the CDR3 is TGCGCCAGCAGCTTGGTTCCGTCCGATACGCAGTATTTT. Its protein product is CASSLVPSDTQYF.

This rearrangement joins TRBV4-2 to TRBJ2-7; 8 bases are shared with TRBD2. Per the germline V gene, CDR1 is LGHNA and CDR2 is YNFKEQ. CDR3 size: 14 residues. V lost 1 base, J lost 4 bases, and 3 bases stayed unmatched. The CDR3 is CASSQAGGPYEQYF. Written as DNA, the CDR3 is TGTGCCAGCAGCCAAGCGGGAGGGCCGTACGAGCAGTACTTC.

This clone was seen a few times. This chain joins TRBV16 and TRBJ1-5, with 9 bases matching TRBD1. From germline, CDR1 is KGHSY and CDR2 FQNENV. This CDR3 spans 17 amino acids. After removal of 2 bases from V and 1 base from J, the junction contained 6 bases not matched to a gene. The CDR3 sequence: CASSQGTGFGSNQPQHF. The CDR3 DNA follows: TGTGCCAGCAGCCAAGGGACAGGGTTCGGCAGCAATCAGCCCCAGCATTTT.

This chain connects TRBV6-5 to TRBJ2-5; D call uncertain. Trimming shortened V by 0 bases and J by 4 bases, and 12 bases separated the two germline ends. Germline values: CDR1 MNHEY, CDR2 SVGAGI. The length of the CDR3 is 15 residues. CDR3 nucleotide sequence: TGTGCCAGCAGTTACTCGCGGTCTAAAGGAGAGACCCAGTACTTC. Translated, it gives CASSYSRSKGETQYF.

The chain combines TRBV5-1 with TRBJ1-4; D call uncertain. The V end was cut by 0 bases, the J end by 5 bases, with 11 bases between. The V gene's germline CDR1 is SGHRS and CDR2 YFSETQ. The CDR3 covers 15 residues. This CDR3 reads CASSLGSGSNEKLFF. The CDR3 nucleotides read TGCGCCAGCAGCTTGGGGTCAGGTTCCAATGAAAAACTGTTTTTT.

In its sample, this clone was seen a few times. This rearrangement joins TRBV20-1 to TRBJ2-1; maybe TRBD2 (5 bases). The CDR3 is made up of 11 amino acids. Per germline, CDR1 DFQATT and CDR2 SNEGSKA (reference sequence). The V end was cut by 2 bases, the J end by 8 bases, with 7 bases between. This chain's CDR3 is CSARNGDEQFF. The CDR3, as DNA: TGCAGTGCTAGAAACGGGGATGAGCAGTTCTTC.

This chain links TRBV7-8 with TRBJ2-7; TRBD2 matches 11 bases. J lost 9 bases, V lost 5 bases, and 12 bases had no gene match. The germline V gene encodes CDR1 SGHVS and CDR2 FQNEAQ. The CDR3 runs 15 residues. The CDR3 spells CASSPRTLAGAGQYF. The DNA of the CDR3 is TGTGCCAGCAGCCCCCGGACACTAGCGGGAGCAGGGCAGTACTTC. Full variable domain (outside the CDR3, taken from reference TRBV7-8 and TRBJ2-7): GAGVSQSPRYKVAKRGQDVALRCDPISGHVSLFWYQQALGQGPEFLTYFQNEAQLDKSGLPSDRFFAERPEGSVSTLKIQRTQQEDSAVYLCASSPRTLAGAGQYFGPGTRLTVT.